These T cell receptor beta chains were read from a single sample in a study of blood T cells in healthy people across ages. MiXCR, run by TCRdb on the 5' RACE reads, gives a single entry per CDR3 protein. The sample comprises over 950,000 distinct CDR3 sequences, just over 50% of which are singletons, and over 20% rests with the top ten. The specimen sequenced was blood. The receptors derive from a woman in her fifties or sixties in good health. CDR3s include the opening cysteine and the closing phenylalanine or tryptophan. A D gene is named only where the DNA matches it firmly. Size tells how often a clone was seen (once, few, many) or the class of an expanded clone, and some rows leave it out.

J gene: TRBJ1-1
clone size: NA
V gene: TRBV20-1
D gene: NA
CDR3 protein: CSASGQGYSQAFF
CDR3 DNA: TGCAGTGCTAGCGGCCAGGGGTATTCGCAAGCTTTCTTT

J gene: TRBJ2-5
clone size: few
V gene: TRBV4-1
D gene: NA
CDR3 protein: CASSQVAVIGTQYF
CDR3 DNA: TGCGCCAGCAGCCAAGTAGCCGTAATCGGGACCCAGTACTTC

J gene: TRBJ2-1
clone size: NA
V gene: TRBV4-1
D gene: TRBD1
CDR3 protein: CASSHEGTGVGDEQFF
CDR3 DNA: TGCGCCAGCAGCCACGAAGGGACAGGGGTGGGGGATGAGCAGTTCTTC

J gene: TRBJ2-5
clone size: NA
V gene: TRBV20-1
D gene: NA
CDR3 protein: CSARRAGWGEETQYF
CDR3 DNA: TGCAGTGCTAGACGGGCAGGGTGGGGAGAAGAGACCCAGTACTTC

J gene: TRBJ2-7
clone size: NA
V gene: TRBV2
D gene: TRBD1
CDR3 protein: CARGGQGGEQYF
CDR3 DNA: TGTGCCAGGGGAGGACAGGGGGGGGAGCAGTACTTC

J gene: TRBJ1-5
clone size: few
V gene: TRBV24-1
D gene: NA
CDR3 protein: CASRGGPSQPQHF
CDR3 DNA: TGTGCCTCTCGAGGCGGGCCTAGTCAGCCCCAGCATTTT

J gene: TRBJ1-5
clone size: few
V gene: TRBV29-1
D gene: TRBD1
CDR3 protein: CSVGGQGAGQPQHF
CDR3 DNA: TGCAGCGTGGGGGGACAGGGGGCGGGTCAGCCCCAGCATTTT

J gene: TRBJ2-2
clone size: NA
V gene: TRBV7-2
D gene: NA
CDR3 protein: CASSWGPVLTNTGELFF
CDR3 DNA: TGTGCCAGCAGCTGGGGACCCGTTCTTACGAACACCGGGGAGCTGTTTTTT

J gene: TRBJ2-7
clone size: few
V gene: TRBV6-5
D gene: TRBD2
CDR3 protein: CASSYSISSGNYEQYF
CDR3 DNA: TGTGCCAGCAGTTACTCGATATCTAGCGGGAACTACGAGCAGTACTTC

J gene: TRBJ2-1
clone size: NA
V gene: TRBV5-6
D gene: TRBD2
CDR3 protein: CASSSGLAGVLYNEQFF
CDR3 DNA: TGTGCCAGCAGCTCGGGACTAGCGGGAGTTCTCTACAATGAGCAGTTCTTC

J gene: TRBJ2-3
clone size: few
V gene: TRBV12-3/TRBV12-4
D gene: TRBD2
CDR3 protein: CASSPGLGGTDTQYF
CDR3 DNA: TGTGCCAGCAGTCCGGGACTAGGCGGCACAGATACGCAGTATTTT

J gene: TRBJ2-7
clone size: NA
V gene: TRBV11-2
D gene: TRBD1
CDR3 protein: CASSPDRVREQYF
CDR3 DNA: TGTGCCAGCAGCCCCGACAGGGTGCGCGAGCAGTACTTC

J gene: TRBJ2-3
clone size: NA
V gene: TRBV24-1
D gene: TRBD1
CDR3 protein: CATGQHTDTQYF
CDR3 DNA: TGTGCCACGGGACAGCACACAGATACGCAGTATTTT

J gene: TRBJ2-7
clone size: NA
V gene: TRBV29-1
D gene: NA
CDR3 protein: CSVAILASPEQYF
CDR3 DNA: TGCAGCGTTGCGATCCTAGCTTCCCCCGAGCAGTACTTC

J gene: TRBJ1-4
clone size: many
V gene: TRBV11-2
D gene: NA
CDR3 protein: CASSPGTGSEKLFF
CDR3 DNA: TGTGCCAGCAGTCCAGGAACTGGTAGTGAAAAACTGTTTTTT

J gene: TRBJ2-7
clone size: NA
V gene: TRBV27
D gene: NA
CDR3 protein: CASSLRETDYEQYF
CDR3 DNA: TGTGCCAGCAGTTTGAGAGAGACCGACTACGAGCAGTACTTC

J gene: TRBJ2-4
clone size: NA
V gene: TRBV9
D gene: NA
CDR3 protein: CASSAPWAKNIQYF
CDR3 DNA: TGTGCCAGCAGCGCACCGTGGGCCAAAAACATTCAGTACTTC

J gene: TRBJ2-7
clone size: few
V gene: TRBV20-1
D gene: TRBD2
CDR3 protein: CSARGGLAGGYEQYF
CDR3 DNA: TGCAGTGCTAGGGGGGGACTAGCGGGGGGCTACGAGCAGTACTTC

J gene: TRBJ1-6
clone size: few
V gene: TRBV18
D gene: NA
CDR3 protein: CASSQSGDSPLHF
CDR3 DNA: TGTGCCAGCTCACAATCAGGGGATTCACCCCTCCACTTT